The present TCR beta chain was sequenced within a study of blood T cell repertoires in COVID-19 (dated by TCRdb to about 2020). At the level of the whole study: The collaborator samples originated in the United States, Italy and Spain and spanned the acute and convalescent phases of COVID-19. Where available, HLA class I and class II types were taken from metadata supplied by the sample provider and were not determined by assay-based typing. The prospective study material was composed of cDNA or gDNA derived from T cells, B-cell-depleted T cells, or PBMCs. The repertoires were released in a freely available public database meant as a resource for research on the immune response to SARS-CoV-2. The sample metadata nearly always contained a de-identified subject ID, COVID-19 status, age in years and sex. Samples were obtained from the ongoing ImmuneRACE study (first 160 participants) and from 950 to 1,500 subjects provided by 6 global collaborators. Deeply sampled blood TCRbeta repertoires from subjects exposed to, actively infected with, or recovered from COVID-19 were included in the dataset. What the research found in general, with its limitations: The quantity of clinical and demographic metadata differed by source and by participant and was supplied without curation.

A note on this clone: This receptor's antigen is unknown. One base away there is no much larger clone; base qualities are not given.

Samples from volunteer blood donors who had recovered from COVID-19 were contributed by a second Seattle source. Each collaborating institution followed its own protocols to collect whole blood in K2EDTA tubes. For TCRbeta analysis, collaborators shipped samples as frozen whole blood, isolated PBMCs, or DNA extracted from either of those sample types. TCRbeta CDR3 regions were amplified from genomic DNA by means of the immunoSEQ Assay, a bias-controlled multiplex PCR. In the original analysis: The number of nucleated cells in each sample was estimated by amplification of reference gene primers within the assay. Sequence reads were collapsed and filtered to measure the absolute abundance of every unique TCRbeta CDR3 rearrangement. For each sample, productive Simpson clonality was calculated by taking the square root of Simpson's diversity index across productive rearrangements. Entries here come from immuneACCESS through TCRdb and include only in-frame sequences with V and J called. Some clones fail to appear in such tables; in the studies checked, an unresolved V gene covers under half of the shortfall, and the cause of the remainder is unknown. That table supplies the V and J calls and clone size; D and trimming were determined from the DNA. Here the sample has fewer than 350,000 clones; more than 70% occur a single time. The ten largest account for around 8% of the sample.

The receptor was isolated from a woman aged 45-65 years who had recovered from COVID-19. Sequenced: peripheral blood.

CDR3 sequence: CASSWTGGTEAFF. The bases read TGTGCCAGCAGTTGGACAGGGGGCACTGAAGCTTTCTTT. The rearranged segments are TRBV28 and TRBJ1-1; 10 nucleotides in the junction match TRBD1. V trim: 4 bases; J trim: 4 bases; unmatched bases: 0. From cysteine to phenylalanine, the CDR3 is 13 amino acids long. CDR3 DNA is the only sequence kept; it has 39 bases, read in frame from the first base. In the germline V gene, CDR1 corresponds to MDHEN and CDR2 to SYDVKM.